The present entry profiles one T cell receptor beta chain with its context. The sample is drawn from a study of blood T cell repertoires in COVID-19. As originally analysed: Nucleated cell counts were estimated from reference gene primer amplification. The repertoire was sequenced with immunoSEQ multiplex PCR; TCRdb's copy has only in-frame clones and lacks some. From that table come the V and J calls and clone size; the DNA was used to work out D and trimming. Of 300,000 to 350,000 clones in the sample, more than 85% were seen once. The germline V gene encodes CDR1 MDHEN and CDR2 SYDVKM. J lost 0 bases, V lost 3 bases, and 10 bases had no gene match. The CDR3 totals 18 residues.

This sequence joins TRBV28 and TRBJ2-7; 11 bases are a match to TRBD2. The specimen sequenced was PBMCs or T cells enriched from blood (not recorded which). The TCR comes from a young woman who had recovered from COVID-19. CDR3 sequence (DNA): TGTGCCAGCAGTTTGAGGGGTAGCGGGGGGGGATCCTCCTACGAGCAGTACTTC. It specifies CASSLRGSGGGSSYEQYF. Variable domain in full (rest from reference TRBV28 and TRBJ2-7): DVKVTQSSRYLVKRTGEKVFLECVQDMDHENMFWYRQDPGLGLRLIYFSYDVKMKEKGDIPEGYSVSREKKERFSLILESASTNQTSMYLCASSLRGSGGGSSYEQYFGPGTRLTVT.